A single sample is the source of the 27 T cell receptor beta chains below, sequenced in a study of T cell repertoires in cytomegalovirus infection. TCRdb analysed the reads with MiXCR anew, one entry per CDR3 protein. Among about 680,000 distinct CDR3 sequences listed, 20% to 25% were seen once. Sequences were obtained from CD8+ T cells from PBMCs. Source of these receptors: a human donor in good health (CMV status not recorded). Some clones in this sample may be carry-over from other donors' samples.

This clonotype was counted many times. The CDR3: CASSQEKRILGTEAFF. CDR3 in DNA: TGTGCCAGCAGCCAAGAAAAGAGGATCCTGGGCACTGAAGCTTTCTTT. The chain joins TRBV3-1 to TRBJ1-1; D ambiguous. Germline lookup yields CDR1 LGHDT and CDR2 YNNKEL (reference sequence). V gave up 0 bases and J gave up 4 bases, with 15 bases separating them. There are 16 residues in the CDR3.

The chain joins TRBV7-9 to TRBJ1-2; TRBD1 is a possible D gene (5 bases). CDR3 size: 15 residues. With 3 bases removed from V and 4 bases from J, the gap between germline ends came to 15 bases. The germline V gene encodes CDR1 SEHNR and CDR2 FQNEAQ (reference sequence). CDR3 sequence: CASSLGGTDVYGYTF. CDR3 nucleotides: TGTGCCAGCAGCTTGGGAGGGACCGACGTCTATGGCTACACCTTC.

The chain combines TRBV29-1 with TRBJ2-2; 10 nucleotides line up with TRBD1. This CDR3 is built from 16 residues. V shed 4 bases, J shed 5 bases, and the junction held 10 bases outside the gene matches. CDR1 is SQVTM, CDR2 ANQGSEA, per germline. The DNA of the CDR3 is TGCAGCGTTGTTGGTAGGGGGACAGGGGTTACCGGGGAGCTGTTTTTT. Translation: CSVVGRGTGVTGELFF.

This clonotype was counted between two and nine times. This sequence joins TRBV12-3 or TRBV12-4 and TRBJ1-1; weak D call: TRBD1 (6 bases). V lost 5 bases and J 6 bases, leaving 13 bases between the germline ends. This CDR3 has 13 amino acids. The CDR3, as DNA: TGTGCCAGCAGTGCCGGGACAATTGCTGAAGCTTTCTTT. Its translation is CASSAGTIAEAFF.

At least ten counts were recorded for this clonotype. This chain's CDR3 is CASSLGGATGNQPQHF. CDR3 DNA sequence: TGTGCCAGCAGCCTGGGTGGCGCGACTGGCAATCAGCCCCAGCATTTT. J is TRBJ1-5 and V is TRBV14; D gene ambiguous. This CDR3 contains 16 residues. Germline CDR1 reads SGHDN; CDR2 reads FVKESK. Trimming took off 4 bases at V and 2 bases at J, with 15 bases between the two ends.

This clonotype was detected only a few times. The rearrangement uses TRBV9 and TRBJ1-2; TRBD1 agrees at 8 bases. Per germline, CDR1 SGDLS and CDR2 YYNGEE. CDR3 length: 16 amino acids. After removal of 3 bases from V and 2 bases from J, the junction contained 9 bases not matched to a gene. CDR3 amino acids: CASSARGDRPNYGYTF. For the CDR3, the DNA is TGTGCCAGCAGCGCGAGGGGGGACAGGCCGAACTATGGCTACACCTTC.

This chain links TRBV6-5 with TRBJ2-3; perhaps TRBD2 as D (5 bases). Germline-derived CDR1 and CDR2 are MNHEY and SVGAGI. The V end lost 5 bases, the J end lost 0 bases, and 15 bases lay between the germline ends. The CDR3 has 16 residues. CDR3 nucleotide sequence: TGTGCCAGCAGTCACTTTTGGGGAGCTAGCACAGATACGCAGTATTTT. Its protein is CASSHFWGASTDTQYF.

This chain joins TRBV7-3 and TRBJ2-1, with TRBD1 matching 10 bases. This CDR3 region has 15 residues. Per the germline V gene, CDR1 is SGHTA and CDR2 is FQGTGA. V lost 4 bases to trimming and J lost 8 bases; unmatched junction nucleotides: 8. The CDR3 region is CASSSGQGVWDEQFF. Written as DNA, the CDR3 is TGTGCCAGCAGCTCCGGACAGGGGGTGTGGGATGAGCAGTTCTTC. Filled out from reference TRBV7-3 and TRBJ2-1, the complete variable domain reads GAGVSQTPSNKVTEKGKYVELRCDPISGHTALYWYRQSLGQGPEFLIYFQGTGAADDSGLPNDRFFAVRPEGSVSTLKIQRTERGDSAVYLCASSSGQGVWDEQFFGPGTRLTVL.

In this sample, this clonotype turned up once. The chain employs TRBV11-2 and TRBJ2-1, with 7 bases aligning to TRBD1. The CDR3 has 17 amino acids. Germline lookup yields CDR1 SGHAT and CDR2 FQNNGV. After removal of 5 bases from V and 4 bases from J, the junction contained 14 bases not matched to a gene. This CDR3 is CASSPTIGQAPYNEQFF. The CDR3 bases are TGTGCCAGCAGCCCAACCATAGGACAGGCCCCTTACAATGAGCAGTTCTTC.

The chain is built from TRBV12-3 or TRBV12-4 and TRBJ1-2, with 7 bases lining up with TRBD1. The CDR3 length is 15 residues. V shed 1 base, J shed 0 bases, and the junction held 2 bases outside the gene matches. CDR3 nucleotide sequence: TGTGCCAGCAGTTTAGGGGGACAGCCTAACTATGGCTACACCTTC. Amino acid sequence: CASSLGGQPNYGYTF.

This clonotype has a single count. This may be a read error: a much more frequent sequence differs by one nucleotide. The chain couples TRBV7-2 to TRBJ2-7; D possibly corresponds to TRBD2 (6 bases). The CDR3 is made up of 16 amino acids. Germline-derived CDR1 and CDR2 are SGHTA and FQGNSA. The CDR3 bases are TGTGTCAGCAGCTTAGAATTACTAGCCGGGCACTACGAGCAGTACTTC. Translated: CVSSLELLAGHYEQYF.

The CDR3 sequence: CSVPGVVRSYNEQFF. The CDR3 bases are TGCAGCGTTCCTGGGGTTGTCAGGTCCTACAATGAGCAGTTCTTC. This chain links TRBV29-1 with TRBJ2-1, with D unclear. V was shortened by 5 bases and J by 1 base, with 15 bases between the two germline ends. From germline, CDR1 is SQVTM and CDR2 ANQGSEA. This CDR3 has 15 residues.

The rearrangement uses TRBV7-9 and TRBJ2-1, with D possibly being TRBD2 (6 bases). V gave up 3 bases and J gave up 3 bases, with 9 bases separating them. Germline V CDR1 and CDR2: SEHNR, FQNEAQ (reference sequence). This CDR3 spans 14 amino acids. CDR3 nucleotides: TGTGCCAGCAGCTTCGCGGGACTCTACAATGAGCAGTTCTTC. Translating gives CASSFAGLYNEQFF.

This clonotype was seen repeatedly, ten times or more. The J gene is TRBJ1-1, the V gene TRBV7-8; D gene uncertain. The CDR3 is 12 amino acids. In germline, CDR1 is SGHVS, CDR2 FQNEAQ. The ends were cut back, 6 bases at V and 9 bases at J, with 14 bases in the middle. DNA of the CDR3: TGTGCCAGCAGTCGACTTGATGCCAAAGCTTTCTTT. Translated: CASSRLDAKAFF.

This clonotype has only a few counts. The chain recombines TRBV5-1 with TRBJ1-1; D is possibly TRBD1 (5 bases). Germline V gene sequence: CDR1 SGHRS, CDR2 YFSETQ. Trimming took off 4 bases at V and 1 base at J, with 14 bases between the two ends. This CDR3 has 15 amino acids. This CDR3 is CASSRGRGENTEAFF. In DNA form, the CDR3 reads TGCGCCAGCAGCAGGGGCCGGGGAGAGAACACTGAAGCTTTCTTT.

This clonotype was picked up many times. In nucleotides, the CDR3 is TGTGCCAGCAGCTTATATCGGACCAATTCACCCCTCCACTTT. Residues: CASSLYRTNSPLHF. The rearrangement uses TRBV7-8 and TRBJ1-6; D remains unclear. The CDR3 runs to 14 residues. Trimming took off 2 bases at V and 7 bases at J, with 9 bases between the two ends. The V gene's germline CDR1 is SGHVS and CDR2 FQNEAQ.

At least ten counts were recorded for this clonotype. This sequence joins TRBV12-3 or TRBV12-4 and TRBJ1-6; the D is unclear. Trimming left V 7 bases short and J 7 bases short, with 17 bases between. The CDR3 extends over 15 amino acids. CDR3 in amino acids: CASTAPGFGNSPLHF. DNA of the CDR3: TGTGCCAGCACCGCGCCAGGCTTCGGGAATTCACCCCTCCACTTT.

The rearrangement links TRBV6-1 to TRBJ2-7, with TRBD1 identical over 7 bases. The germline V gene has CDR1 MNHNS and CDR2 SASEGT. The CDR3 has 12 residues. The V segment lost 10 bases and the J segment 5 bases; nucleotides outside the gene matches: 8. In DNA form, the CDR3 reads TGTGCCATCCGACAGGGCGCCCACGAGCAGTACGTC. Amino acid sequence: CAIRQGAHEQYV.

This chain links TRBV10-3 with TRBJ2-3, with 10 bases identical to TRBD2. Germline values: CDR1 ENHRY, CDR2 SYGVKD. With 6 bases clipped from V and 2 bases from J, the junction kept 11 bases outside the gene matches. This CDR3 contains 17 residues. The CDR3 reads CAISGTSEGLPTDTQYF. The CDR3 DNA reads as TGTGCCATCAGCGGGACTAGCGAGGGTCTTCCCACAGATACGCAGTATTTT.

This CDR3 is CASFGEKLFF. Here the CDR3 DNA reads TGCGCCTCTTTTGGTGAAAAACTGTTTTTT. V is TRBV10-2 and J is TRBJ1-4; D ambiguous. Trimming left V 11 bases short and J 7 bases short, with 8 bases between. There are 10 residues in the CDR3. Germline loops: CDR1 WSHSY, CDR2 SAAADI.

The chain carries TRBV2 and TRBJ2-1; TRBD1 agrees at 10 bases. With V trimmed by 6 bases and J by 15 bases, 20 bases remained unmatched. Germline assignment: CDR1 SNHLY and CDR2 FYNNEI. The CDR3 loop spans 16 amino acids. This CDR3 reads CASRTDYRDRGNVGFF. Written as DNA, the CDR3 is TGTGCCAGCAGAACGGACTACCGGGACAGGGGTAATGTGGGGTTCTTC.

V is TRBV6-2 or TRBV6-3 and J is TRBJ2-7; the D is unclear. The germline V gene encodes CDR1 MNHEY and CDR2 SVGEGT. With 4 bases removed from V and 3 bases from J, the gap between germline ends came to 7 bases. The CDR3 extends over 12 amino acids. CDR3 sequence: CASSSSVYEQYV. CDR3 bases: TGTGCCAGCAGTTCCTCAGTCTACGAGCAGTACGTC.

V gene TRBV25-1 combines with J gene TRBJ2-1, with TRBD2 matching 8 bases. The CDR3 length is 14 residues. The ends lost 10 bases at V and 3 bases at J; junction bases unmatched: 8. The germline V gene encodes CDR1 MGHDK and CDR2 SYGVNS. CDR3 sequence reads: CATQESGGYNEQFF. CDR3 nucleotide sequence: TGTGCCACCCAGGAAAGCGGGGGCTACAATGAGCAGTTCTTC. Together with reference TRBV25-1 and TRBJ2-1, the CDR3 gives the full variable domain: EADIYQTPRYLVIGTGKKITLECSQTMGHDKMYWYQQDPGMELHLIHYSYGVNSTEKGDLSSESTVSRIRTEHFPLTLESARPSHTSQYLCATQESGGYNEQFFGPGTRLTVL.

About this clonotype itself: Just one base apart from a much larger clone, this may be a read error. J is TRBJ2-5 and V is TRBV7-4; 8 bases are a match to TRBD2. The trim removed 5 bases at V and 13 bases at J, leaving 24 bases unmatched. CDR1 and CDR2 (germline): SGHVT, SQSDAQ. This CDR3 contains 17 residues. For the CDR3, the DNA is TGTGCCAGCAGCCCCCCCAGGGGACTAGTGGGGGGGCGACGGCTGTACTTC. Protein product: CASSPPRGLVGGRRLYF.

The chain carries TRBV7-3 and TRBJ2-2; D is possibly TRBD2 (5 bases). Trimming removed 7 bases at V and 6 bases at J, with 15 bases between. The germline CDR1 and CDR2 sequences are SGHTA and FQGTGA. CDR3 length: 14 residues. CDR3 sequence: CASTPGLTAGELFF. CDR3 nucleotides: TGTGCCAGCACCCCGGGGTTAACGGCCGGGGAGCTGTTTTTT.

This clonotype has a handful of counts. The gene calls are TRBV20-1 and TRBJ2-1, with TRBD1 matching over 8 bases. CDR3 length equals 16 residues. Germline V gene sequence: CDR1 DFQATT, CDR2 SNEGSKA (reference sequence). V dropped 5 bases and J dropped 4; count of bases not matched to a gene: 13. The CDR3 loop is CSALLPGTGAYNEQFF. For the CDR3, the DNA is TGCAGTGCTCTACTTCCCGGGACAGGCGCGTACAATGAGCAGTTCTTC.

This clonotype was recorded at least ten times. The V gene is TRBV7-6, the J gene TRBJ2-2; 9 bases map to TRBD1. The CDR3 sequence is 19 residues long. CDR1 is SGHVS, CDR2 FNYEAQ, per germline. The V gene end was trimmed by 4 bases and the J gene end by 1 base; junction bases not matched to a gene: 13. CDR3 DNA sequence: TGTGCCAGCAGCTCTCGGAGGGGACAGGGCCTTAAGAACACCGGGGAGCTGTTTTTT. Translating gives CASSSRRGQGLKNTGELFF.